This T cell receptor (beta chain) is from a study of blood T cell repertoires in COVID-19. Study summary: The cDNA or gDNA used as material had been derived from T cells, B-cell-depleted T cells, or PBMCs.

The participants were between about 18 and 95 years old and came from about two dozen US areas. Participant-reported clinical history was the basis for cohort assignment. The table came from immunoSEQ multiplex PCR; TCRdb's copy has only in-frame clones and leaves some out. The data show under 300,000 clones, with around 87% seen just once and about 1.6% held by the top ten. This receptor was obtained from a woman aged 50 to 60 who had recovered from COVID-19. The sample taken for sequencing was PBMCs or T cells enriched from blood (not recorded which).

The CDR3 reads CASSEAGQTAEAFF. In DNA, the CDR3 is TGTGCCAGCAGTGAAGCGGGACAGACTGCCGAAGCTTTCTTT. The gene calls are TRBV6-1 and TRBJ1-1; 7 positions match TRBD1. V trimming: 0 bases; J trimming: 8 bases; junction bases outside the gene matches: 6. In germline, CDR1 is MNHNS, CDR2 SASEGT. The length of the CDR3 is 14 residues.